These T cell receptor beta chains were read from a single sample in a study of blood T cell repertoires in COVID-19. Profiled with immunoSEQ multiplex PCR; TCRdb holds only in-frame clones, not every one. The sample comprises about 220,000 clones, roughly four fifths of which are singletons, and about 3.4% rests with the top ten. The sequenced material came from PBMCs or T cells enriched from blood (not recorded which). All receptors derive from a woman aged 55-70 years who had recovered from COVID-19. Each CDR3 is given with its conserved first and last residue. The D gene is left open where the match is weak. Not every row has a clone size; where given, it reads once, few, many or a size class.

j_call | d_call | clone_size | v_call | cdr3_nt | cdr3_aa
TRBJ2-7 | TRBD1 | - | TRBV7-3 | TGTGCCAGCAGCTTAATGGACGGAAAGACAGGGACCGACTACGAGCAGTACTTC | CASSLMDGKTGTDYEQYF
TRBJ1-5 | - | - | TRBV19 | TGTGCCTCTTCAATGGAGGGAGGTCAGCCCCAGCATTTT | CASSMEGGQPQHF
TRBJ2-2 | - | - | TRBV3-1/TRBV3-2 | TGTGCCAGCAGCCAAGACGGTACCGTCACCGGGGAGCTGTTTTTT | CASSQDGTVTGELFF
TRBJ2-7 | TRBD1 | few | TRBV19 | TGTGCCAGTAGACCCGGACAGGGCCTTTTGAACTTC | CASRPGQGLLNF
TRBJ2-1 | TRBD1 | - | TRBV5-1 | TGCGCCAGCAGCTTGGGGGGGACAGGGCCCTACAATGAGCAGTTCTTC | CASSLGGTGPYNEQFF
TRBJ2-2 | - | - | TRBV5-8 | TGTGCCAGCAGCAACTACCGGGGACTTTCCAACACCGGGGAGCTGTTTTTT | CASSNYRGLSNTGELFF
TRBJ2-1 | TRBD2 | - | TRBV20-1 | TGCAGTGCTAGTTTTACTAGCGGGCACTACAATGAGCAGTTCTTC | CSASFTSGHYNEQFF
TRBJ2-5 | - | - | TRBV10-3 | TGTGCCATCAGCCCCCCGAGCAAGGAGACCCAGTACTTC | CAISPPSKETQYF
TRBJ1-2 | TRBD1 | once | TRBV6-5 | TGTGCCAGCAGTTACATAAGGGACAGGGGCGCCTATGGCTACACCTTC | CASSYIRDRGAYGYTF
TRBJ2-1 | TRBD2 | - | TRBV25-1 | TGTGCCAGCAGTGAATACGGGGGGTCCAGCTCCTACAATGAGCAGTTCTTC | CASSEYGGSSSYNEQFF
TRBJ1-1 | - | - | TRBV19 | TGTGCCAGTAGTATAGACTTTTCCACGAGGGGGAACTTT | CASSIDFSTRGNF
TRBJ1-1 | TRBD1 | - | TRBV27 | TGTGCCAGCAGTGTACAGGGGAAGGGGACTGAAGCTTTCTTT | CASSVQGKGTEAFF
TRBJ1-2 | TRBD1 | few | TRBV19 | TGTGCCAGTAGTTGGACAGGGGGAGACAATGGCTACACCTTC | CASSWTGGDNGYTF
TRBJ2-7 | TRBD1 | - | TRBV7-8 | TGTGCCAGCAGCAGGCCCGTCGAGACAGGGTTCTACGAGCAGTACTTC | CASSRPVETGFYEQYF
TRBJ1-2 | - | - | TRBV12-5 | TGTGCTAGTGGTATAGGGGCCAACTATGGCTACACCTTC | CASGIGANYGYTF
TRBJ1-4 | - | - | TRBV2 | TGTGCCAACCAGGACAGTGCCGAAAAACTGTTTTTT | CANQDSAEKLFF
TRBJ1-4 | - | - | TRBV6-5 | TGTGCCAGCAGTTCACCCAGGGGTCCGAATGAAAAACTGTTTTTT | CASSSPRGPNEKLFF
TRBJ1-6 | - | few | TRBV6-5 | TGTGCCAGCAGTTACTCGCCTCTCGGGTATTCACCCCTCCACTTT | CASSYSPLGYSPLHF
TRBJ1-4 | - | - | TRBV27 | TGTGCCAGCCAAAAGACTCCGCCGGGAGAAAAACTGTTTTTT | CASQKTPPGEKLFF
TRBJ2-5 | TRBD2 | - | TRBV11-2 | TGTGCCAGCAGCTTCGTGTCTAGCGGGAGTGGGGAGACCCAGTACTTC | CASSFVSSGSGETQYF
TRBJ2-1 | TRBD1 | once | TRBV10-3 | TGTGCCATCCGGCCGGGACAGGGGGAATTCAATGAGCAGTTCTTC | CAIRPGQGEFNEQFF
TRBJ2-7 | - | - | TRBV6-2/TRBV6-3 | TGTGCCAGCAGCCGTTCGGGAGCCTCCTCCTACGAGCAGTACTTC | CASSRSGASSYEQYF
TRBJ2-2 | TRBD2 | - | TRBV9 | TGTGCCAGCAGCGTACCTTCTAGCGGGGGGGCCGGTACCGGGGAGCTGTTTTTT | CASSVPSSGGAGTGELFF
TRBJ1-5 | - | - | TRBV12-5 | TGTGCTAGTGGGCAGGGGCTACCTGACCAGCCCCAGCATTTT | CASGQGLPDQPQHF
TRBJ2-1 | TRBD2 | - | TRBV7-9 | TGTGCCAGCAGCAACAGAGCGGGAGGGCCGGGGAATGAGCAGTTCTTC | CASSNRAGGPGNEQFF
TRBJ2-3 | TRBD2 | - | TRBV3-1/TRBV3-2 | TGTGCCAGCAGCCAAGTGCGGGGGGCCACAGATACGCAGTATTTT | CASSQVRGATDTQYF
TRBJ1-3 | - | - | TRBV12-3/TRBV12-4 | TGTGCCAGCAGGGAAGGAGGGGGAAACACCATATATTTT | CASREGGGNTIYF
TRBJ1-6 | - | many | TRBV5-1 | TGCGCCAGCAGCTTGGGGCAGGGCGGTTCACCCCTCCACTTT | CASSLGQGGSPLHF
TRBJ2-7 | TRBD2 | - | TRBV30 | TGTGCCTGGAGTAGCGGGAGGGCCCGCGAGCAGTACTTC | CAWSSGRAREQYF
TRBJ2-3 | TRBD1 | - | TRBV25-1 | TGTGCCAGCAATCGACAGGGGCAAGATACGCAGTATTTT | CASNRQGQDTQYF
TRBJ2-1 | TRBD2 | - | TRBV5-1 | TGCGCCAGCAGCTTGTCTAGCGGAGCCTACAATGAGCAGTTCTTC | CASSLSSGAYNEQFF
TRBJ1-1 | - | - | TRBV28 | TGTGCCAGCAGTATAGCTAGGGGAAGCACTGAAGCTTTCTTT | CASSIARGSTEAFF
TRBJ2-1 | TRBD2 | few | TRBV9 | TGTGCCAGCAGCGTCGTCGGGGGGGCCCCTGAGCAGTTCTTC | CASSVVGGAPEQFF
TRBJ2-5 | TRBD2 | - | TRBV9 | TGTGCCAGCAGTGCGCGGGGGGGCCCTGGGGAGACCCAGTACTTC | CASSARGGPGETQYF
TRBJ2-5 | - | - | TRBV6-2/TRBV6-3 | TGTGCCAGCAGCAAAGACAGGAGCCCCCAAGAGACCCAGTACTTC | CASSKDRSPQETQYF
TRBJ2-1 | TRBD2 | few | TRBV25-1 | TGTGCCAGCAGTATTCCAAAACTAGCGGGAGGGAATGAGCAGTTCTTC | CASSIPKLAGGNEQFF
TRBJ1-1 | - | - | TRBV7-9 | TGTGCCAGCAGCGTAGACTGGTCTGAAGCTTTCTTT | CASSVDWSEAFF
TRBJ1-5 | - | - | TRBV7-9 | TGTGCCAGCAGCCAACGGACAGTACCCCGAGGGGATAGCAATCAGCCCCAGCATTTT | CASSQRTVPRGDSNQPQHF
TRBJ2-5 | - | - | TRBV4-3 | TGCGCCAGCAGCCAAGAGGAGGGGTCCCAAGAGACCCAGTACTTC | CASSQEEGSQETQYF
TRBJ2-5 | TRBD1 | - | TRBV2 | TGTGCCATGCAAGCTCGACAGGGGGGCGAGACCCAGTACTTC | CAMQARQGGETQYF
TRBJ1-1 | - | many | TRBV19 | TGTGCCAGTAGTATACCCCCCGGTGGCGGCCGCCGGATGAACACTGAAGCTTTCTTT | CASSIPPGGGRRMNTEAFF
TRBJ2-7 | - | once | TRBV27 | TGTGCCAGCAGTCCCAGGGTTGGCGAGCAGTACTTC | CASSPRVGEQYF
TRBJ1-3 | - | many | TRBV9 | TGTGCCAGCAGCCTCAGGGAGGGTACTGGGGACACCATATATTTT | CASSLREGTGDTIYF
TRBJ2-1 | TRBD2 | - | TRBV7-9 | TGTGCCAGCAGCTTAGGGGGACTAGCGGTCAATGAGCAGTTCTTC | CASSLGGLAVNEQFF
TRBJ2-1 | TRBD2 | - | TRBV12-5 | TGTGCTAGTGCCCTAAACCGTGGACTAGCGGACAATGAGCAGTTCTTC | CASALNRGLADNEQFF
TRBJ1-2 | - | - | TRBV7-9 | TGTGCCAGCAGTTATCTTCAGGGTCTCGATGGCTACACCTTC | CASSYLQGLDGYTF
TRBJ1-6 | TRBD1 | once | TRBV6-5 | TGTGCCAGCAGTTACGGGGACAGGGATAATTCACCCCTCCACTTT | CASSYGDRDNSPLHF
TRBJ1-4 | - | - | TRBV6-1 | TGTGCCAGCAGTGAAGAGGCGGGGCAACTACGGAGGGCTGCAACTAATGAAAAACTGTTTTTT | CASSEEAGQLRRAATNEKLFF
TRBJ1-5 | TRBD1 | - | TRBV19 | TGTGCCAGTAGTATAGGTAGGACAGGGTCAAGCAATCAGCCCCAGCATTTT | CASSIGRTGSSNQPQHF
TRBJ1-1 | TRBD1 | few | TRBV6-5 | TGTGCCAGCAGGCAACAGGGGGGGGCGGTTGAAGCTTTCTTT | CASRQQGGAVEAFF
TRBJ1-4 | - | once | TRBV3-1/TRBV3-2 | TGTGCCAGCCGACATGGGGCCTCTAATGAAAAACTGTTTTTT | CASRHGASNEKLFF
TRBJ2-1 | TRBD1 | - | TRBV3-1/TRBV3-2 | TGTGCCAGTCGAGGAGGGACAGGGGGCTCCCGGCACAATGAGCAGTTCTTC | CASRGGTGGSRHNEQFF
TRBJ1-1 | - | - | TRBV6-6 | TGTGCCAGCACCCTACCCCCCGACAGGTCGGGGACTGAAGCTTTCTTT | CASTLPPDRSGTEAFF
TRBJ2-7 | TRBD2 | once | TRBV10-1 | TGCGCCAGCAGTTGGGAGGGCTACGAGCAGTACTTC | CASSWEGYEQYF
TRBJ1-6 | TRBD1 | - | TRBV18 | TGTGCCAGCCACCGGGACAGGGAAAGCCCCCTCCACTTT | CASHRDRESPLHF
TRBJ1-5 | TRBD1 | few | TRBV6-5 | TGTGCCAGCAGGAGACAGGGCAGCAATCAGCCCCAGCATTTT | CASRRQGSNQPQHF
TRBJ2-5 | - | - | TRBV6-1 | TGTGCCAGCAGTGAAATGGGGGCCCGACTGGAGACCCAGTACTTC | CASSEMGARLETQYF
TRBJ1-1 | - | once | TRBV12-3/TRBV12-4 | TGTGCCAGCAGTTTAGAGGAGGGGACTGAAGCTTTCTTT | CASSLEEGTEAFF
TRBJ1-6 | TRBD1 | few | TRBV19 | TGTGCCAGTAGTAACTCAGGACAGGCGTTTAATTCACCCCTCCACTTT | CASSNSGQAFNSPLHF